The 30 T cell receptor beta chains below come from one sample, sequenced in a study of T cell responses to AZD1222 COVID-19 vaccine. TCRdb keeps only in-frame clones here, not all; method: immunoSEQ multiplex PCR. The profile shows some 150,000 clones, roughly nine tenths of them singletons. Material: peripheral blood, obtained on day 0 of AZD1222 vaccination. The receptors originated from an adult in good health.

This sequence joins TRBV12-3 or TRBV12-4 and TRBJ1-1, with a possible D match to TRBD1 (5 bases). This CDR3 is built from 13 residues. Trimming cost V 6 bases and J 4 bases, with 12 bases left between them. The CDR3, as DNA: TGTGCCAGCAGGATCGGGGGAGGCACTGAAGCTTTCTTT. Residues: CASRIGGGTEAFF.

The rearrangement links TRBV9 to TRBJ1-2; the D gene is possibly TRBD1 (6 bases). Trimming took off 6 bases at V and 3 bases at J, with 12 bases between the two ends. Germline V CDR1 and CDR2: SGDLS, YYNGEE. This CDR3 spans 13 amino acids. CDR3 in DNA: TGTGCCAGCAACTCGGACAGACACTATGGCTACACCTTC. Encoded protein: CASNSDRHYGYTF. Together with reference TRBV9 and TRBJ1-2, the CDR3 gives the full variable domain: DSGVTQTPKHLITATGQRVTLRCSPRSGDLSVYWYQQSLDQGLQFLIQYYNGEERAKGNILERFSAQQFPDLHSELNLSSLELGDSALYFCASNSDRHYGYTFGSGTRLTVV.

This clone was seen a single time. The gene calls are TRBV25-1 and TRBJ1-2, with a possible D match to TRBD1 (5 bases). The CDR3 length is 14 residues. The V and J ends lost 5 bases and 2 bases respectively, with 12 bases between them. CDR1 and CDR2 from the germline V gene are MGHDK and SYGVNS. The CDR3 is CASSKPGPNYGYTF. CDR3 bases: TGTGCCAGCAGTAAACCGGGACCCAACTATGGCTACACCTTC.

This chain connects TRBV19 to TRBJ1-3; no clear D. This CDR3 has 15 residues. Germline lookup yields CDR1 LNHDA and CDR2 SQIVND (reference sequence). Trimming took 0 bases from V and 4 from J, leaving 10 bases between them. CDR3 sequence (DNA): TGTGCCAGTAGTATAGACCGGGCGCGCGGAAACACCATATATTTT. It codes for CASSIDRARGNTIYF. The full variable domain, with the rest looked up from reference TRBV19 and TRBJ1-3, is DGGITQSPKYLFRKEGQNVTLSCEQNLNHDAMYWYRQDPGQGLRLIYYSQIVNDFQKGDIAEGYSVSREKKESFPLTVTSAQKNPTAFYLCASSIDRARGNTIYFGEGSWLTVV.

The gene calls are TRBV7-8 and TRBJ1-1; TRBD1 matches 8 bases. J lost 5 bases, V lost 5 bases, and 10 bases had no gene match. The V gene's germline CDR1 is SGHVS and CDR2 FQNEAQ. This CDR3 has 15 amino acids. CDR3 region: CASSPWTGLVTEAFF. In nucleotides, the CDR3 is TGTGCCAGCAGCCCTTGGACAGGGCTAGTGACTGAAGCTTTCTTT.

The J gene is TRBJ1-1, the V gene TRBV28; the D is unclear. Germline V gene data show CDR1 as MDHEN and CDR2 as SYDVKM. The CDR3 has 15 residues. Trimming cost V 5 bases and J 1 base, with 14 bases left between them. CDR3 sequence (DNA): TGTGCCAGCAGTAATCCCGGACCCAGGAACACTGAAGCTTTCTTT. Translated, it gives CASSNPGPRNTEAFF. The full variable domain, in which reference TRBV28 and TRBJ1-1 provide the parts outside the CDR3, is DVKVTQSSRYLVKRTGEKVFLECVQDMDHENMFWYRQDPGLGLRLIYFSYDVKMKEKGDIPEGYSVSREKKERFSLILESASTNQTSMYLCASSNPGPRNTEAFFGQGTRLTVV.

This chain links TRBV3-1 (or the pseudogene TRBV3-2) with TRBJ1-1; no reliable D call. The V gene lost 3 bases and the J gene lost 7 bases, with 9 bases spanning the gap. Germline CDR1 and CDR2: LGHDT and YNNKEL (reference sequence). The CDR3 has 12 residues. CDR3 DNA sequence: TGTGCCAGCAGCCACGAGGAGCATGAAGCTTTCTTT. It translates to CASSHEEHEAFF.

This clone was seen a single time. This chain connects TRBV7-2 to TRBJ1-2; D is perhaps TRBD1 (5 bases). V was clipped by 4 bases and J by 2 bases, with 11 bases between them. The germline V gene encodes CDR1 SGHTA and CDR2 FQGNSA. CDR3 length equals 14 residues. The CDR3, as DNA: TGTGCCAGCAGCTCCGGGGCAGGGAACTATGGCTACACCTTC. Translation: CASSSGAGNYGYTF.

This chain uses TRBV9 with TRBJ1-1; unclear D gene. The CDR3 has 15 amino acids. V dropped 6 bases and J dropped 5 bases, with 20 bases sitting between them. CDR1 is SGDLS, CDR2 YYNGEE, per germline. CDR3 protein: CASTPAGFPATEAFF. CDR3 in DNA: TGTGCCAGCACCCCAGCGGGATTCCCGGCGACTGAAGCTTTCTTT.

The gene calls are TRBV11-2 and TRBJ2-3; 9 nucleotides match TRBD2. Germline CDR1 reads SGHAT; CDR2 reads FQNNGV. The CDR3 contains 17 residues. The J segment lost 3 bases and the V segment lost 5 bases, leaving 12 bases of the junction unmatched. The CDR3 loop is CASSGRWGGGATDTQYF. The CDR3 nucleotides read TGTGCCAGCAGCGGCCGTTGGGGCGGGGGGGCAACAGATACGCAGTATTTT.

The genes are TRBV20-1 and TRBJ1-1, with D tentatively TRBD1 (5 bases). The V gene's germline CDR1 is DFQATT and CDR2 SNEGSKA (reference sequence). There are 13 residues in the CDR3. The V end was cut by 3 bases, the J end by 4 bases, with 12 bases between. The CDR3 sequence: CSASGTSSTEAFF. Here the CDR3 DNA reads TGCAGTGCTAGTGGGACGTCGAGCACTGAAGCTTTCTTT.

The count of this clone is one. J is TRBJ1-6 and V is TRBV19; D gene uncertain. This CDR3 has 15 residues. V dropped 4 bases and J dropped 4 bases, with 11 bases sitting between them. Germline CDR1 and CDR2: LNHDA and SQIVND (reference sequence). The chain's CDR3 is CASSREDTYNSPLHF. The DNA of the CDR3 is TGTGCCAGTAGTAGGGAAGACACTTATAATTCACCCCTCCACTTT.

This rearrangement joins TRBV24-1 to TRBJ1-3; D remains unclear. Trimming stripped 12 bases from V and 4 bases from J, with 18 bases between. CDR1 KGHDR and CDR2 SFDVKD come from the germline V gene. CDR3 length equals 14 residues. The CDR3 nucleotides read TGTGCCCACCATGGAGGGTACGAGGGAAACACCATATATTTT. Protein product: CAHHGGYEGNTIYF.

The chain employs TRBV5-6 and TRBJ1-1, with D possibly being TRBD1 (6 bases). The germline V and J ends were trimmed by 0 bases and 5 bases, with 11 bases remaining between them. The CDR3 has 14 amino acids. Germline CDR1 is SGHDT and CDR2 is YYEEEE. For the CDR3, the DNA is TGTGCCAGCAGCTTGGCAGGGGCAGGGACTGAAGCTTTCTTT. Its translation: CASSLAGAGTEAFF.

Here the CDR3 DNA reads TGCGCCAGCAGCCTATCCAACACTGAAGCTTTCTTT. This sequence encodes CASSLSNTEAFF. This chain uses TRBV5-1 with TRBJ1-1; no firm D call. Germline CDR1 and CDR2: SGHRS and YFSETQ. The CDR3 totals 12 residues. Trimming pared 4 bases from V and 2 bases from J, leaving 6 bases between.

The chain is built from TRBV6-5 and TRBJ1-5, with D uncertain. V lost 8 bases to trimming and J lost 11 bases, with 25 bases between them. CDR3 size: 15 residues. Germline V gene sequence: CDR1 MNHEY, CDR2 SVGAGI. The CDR3 loop is CASSGALLSAPSQHF. CDR3 nucleotide sequence: TGTGCCAGCTCAGGAGCCCTACTATCAGCCCCCTCCCAGCATTTT.

The chain links TRBV19 to TRBJ1-5; TRBD1 matches 7 bases. The V gene's germline CDR1 is LNHDA and CDR2 SQIVND (reference sequence). This CDR3 comprises 13 residues. Trimming took 4 bases from V and 5 from J; bases not matched to a gene: 2. As DNA, the CDR3 is TGTGCCAGTAGTAACGACAGGGATCAGCCCCAGCATTTT. Translation gives CASSNDRDQPQHF.

As to this clone: Other DNA sequences of this sample code for an identical CDR3. The chain combines TRBV2 with TRBJ1-4; 8 bases line up with TRBD1. Looked up from germline, CDR1 is SNHLY and CDR2 is FYNNEI. Trimming removed 6 bases from V and 4 bases from J; junction bases left unmatched: 4. The CDR3 loop spans 14 amino acids. CDR3 nucleotide sequence: TGTGCCAGCAGAGTACAGGGGGGTAATGAAAAACTGTTTTTT. Its translation: CASRVQGGNEKLFF.

V gene TRBV28 combines with J gene TRBJ2-1; 8 nucleotides line up with TRBD2. Trimming took 3 bases from V and 15 from J; bases not matched to a gene: 28. The germline V gene encodes CDR1 MDHEN and CDR2 SYDVKM. This CDR3 has 19 residues. The CDR3 DNA is TGTGCCAGCAGTTTGCGGCGGGGGGCCCTAATGATCTACAATGAGACGATGTTCTTC. This sequence encodes CASSLRRGALMIYNETMFF.

The chain has TRBV6-5 and TRBJ1-5; 7 nucleotides match TRBD1. CDR1 MNHEY and CDR2 SVGAGI come from the germline V gene. The CDR3 is 14 amino acids. V was clipped by 5 bases and J by 3 bases; unmatched bases: 4. CDR3 sequence (DNA): TGTGCCAGCAGTCCGGGACAGCTCAATCAGCCCCAGCATTTT. Its translation is CASSPGQLNQPQHF.

A single count supports this clone. The genes are TRBV7-3 and TRBJ2-1, with 9 bases fitting TRBD2. Germline CDR1 reads SGHTA; CDR2 reads FQGTGA. Trimming at V came to 5 bases and at J to 4 bases, leaving 6 bases not matched to a gene. This CDR3 has 15 amino acids. The CDR3 nucleotides read TGTGCCAGCAGCAATCTAGCGGGACCATACAATGAGCAGTTCTTC. It specifies CASSNLAGPYNEQFF.

The chain combines TRBV18 with TRBJ1-4; D might be TRBD1 (6 bases). Germline loops: CDR1 KGHSH, CDR2 LQKENI. The CDR3 contains 14 residues. Trimming removed 3 bases from V and 7 bases from J, with 12 bases in between. CDR3 bases: TGTGCCAGCTCACCGGGCAGGGGTAGTGAAAAACTGTTTTTT. The encoded protein is CASSPGRGSEKLFF.

This chain connects TRBV19 to TRBJ1-4, with D hard to call. Trimming removed 5 bases from V and 12 bases from J, with 19 bases in between. This CDR3 comprises 14 residues. CDR1 and CDR2 (germline): LNHDA, SQIVND (reference sequence). In DNA, the CDR3 is TGTGCCAGTAGTTCCTCCCTGGCCCTTGGAGAACTGTTTTTT. This codes for CASSSSLALGELFF.

The rearrangement joins TRBV3-1 (or the pseudogene TRBV3-2) to TRBJ2-3, with D possibly TRBD1 on 6 matching bases. V lost 0 bases, J lost 0 bases, and 13 bases lay in between. CDR3 size: 17 residues. Germline V gene sequence: CDR1 LGHDT, CDR2 YNNKEL (reference sequence). The CDR3 loop reads CASSQDQGTASTDTQYF. In DNA, the CDR3 is TGTGCCAGCAGCCAAGATCAGGGGACGGCTAGCACAGATACGCAGTATTTT.

The chain links TRBV5-1 to TRBJ1-2; 7 nucleotides align to TRBD1. Trimming at V came to 3 bases and at J to 10 bases, leaving 12 bases not matched to a gene. Looked up from germline, CDR1 is SGHRS and CDR2 is YFSETQ. The CDR3 totals 14 residues. The CDR3 sequence: CASSSLRQGGDYTF. The CDR3 DNA is TGCGCCAGCAGCTCTCTCAGACAGGGCGGCGACTACACCTTC.

V usage is TRBV12-3 or TRBV12-4 and J usage is TRBJ2-5; tentatively, D is TRBD1 (6 bases). This CDR3 has 13 residues. V lost 8 bases to trimming and J lost 4 bases, with 14 bases between them. The CDR3 nucleotides are TGTGCCAGCCGACAGGTGGCCGGAGAGACCCAGTACTTC. Protein sequence: CASRQVAGETQYF.

The chain links TRBV5-1 to TRBJ2-2, with a weak D call TRBD1 (5 bases). Looked up from germline, CDR1 is SGHRS and CDR2 is YFSETQ. This CDR3 has 15 amino acids. Trimming took 4 bases from V and 5 from J, leaving 15 bases between them. The CDR3: CASSPWQGGTGELFF. The DNA of the CDR3 is TGCGCCAGCAGCCCCTGGCAGGGTGGTACCGGGGAGCTGTTTTTT.

This chain links TRBV7-3 with TRBJ2-5; unclear D gene. CDR3 length equals 13 residues. From germline, CDR1 is SGHTA and CDR2 FQGTGA. Trimming left V 5 bases short and J 3 bases short, with 10 bases between. CDR3 coding DNA: TGTGCCAGCAGCCTCCGATGGGAAGAGACCCAGTACTTC. As protein: CASSLRWEETQYF.

The chain couples TRBV11-2 to TRBJ1-2, with 10 bases fitting TRBD1. Unmatched junction bases numbered 3, after V lost 3 bases and J lost 2 bases. CDR1 and CDR2 from the germline V gene are SGHAT and FQNNGV. There are 15 residues in the CDR3. CDR3 in DNA: TGTGCCAGCAGCTTGGGACAGGGGTGGAACTATGGCTACACCTTC. As protein: CASSLGQGWNYGYTF.

This CDR3 reads CASRWAGQETQYF. The CDR3 DNA is TGTGCCAGCAGGTGGGCAGGGCAAGAGACCCAGTACTTC. The chain employs TRBV6-5 and TRBJ2-5, with D possibly TRBD1 on 5 matching bases. The length of the CDR3 is 13 residues. Per the germline V gene, CDR1 is MNHEY and CDR2 is SVGAGI. V lost 6 bases to trimming and J lost 2 bases, with 10 bases between them.